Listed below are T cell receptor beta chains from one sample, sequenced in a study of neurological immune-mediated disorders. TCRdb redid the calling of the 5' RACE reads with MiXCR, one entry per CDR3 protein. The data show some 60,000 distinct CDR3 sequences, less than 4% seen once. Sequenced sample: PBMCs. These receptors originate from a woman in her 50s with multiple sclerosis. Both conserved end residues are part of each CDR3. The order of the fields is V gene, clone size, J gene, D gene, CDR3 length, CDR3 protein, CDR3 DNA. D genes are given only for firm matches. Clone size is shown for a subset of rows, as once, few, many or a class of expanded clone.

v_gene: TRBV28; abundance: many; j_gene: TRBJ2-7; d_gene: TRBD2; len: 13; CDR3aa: CASRGSGRYEQYF; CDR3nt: TGTGCCAGCAGAGGGAGCGGGAGGTACGAGCAGTACTTC
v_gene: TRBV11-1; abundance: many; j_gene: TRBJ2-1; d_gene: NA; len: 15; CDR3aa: CASSFEGRNYNEQFF; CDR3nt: TGTGCCAGCAGCTTTGAGGGTCGAAACTACAATGAGCAGTTCTTC
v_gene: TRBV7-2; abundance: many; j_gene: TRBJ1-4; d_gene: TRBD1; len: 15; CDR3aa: CASSTGPRTGGKLFF; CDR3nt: TGTGCCAGCAGCACTGGCCCCAGGACAGGGGGAAAACTGTTTTTT
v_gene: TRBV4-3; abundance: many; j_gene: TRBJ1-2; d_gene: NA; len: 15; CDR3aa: CASSQEGGDSYGYTF; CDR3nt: TGCGCCAGCAGCCAAGAAGGGGGTGATAGCTATGGCTACACCTTC
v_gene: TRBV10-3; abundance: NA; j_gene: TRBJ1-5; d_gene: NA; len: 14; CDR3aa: CAISIDISNQPQNF; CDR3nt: TGTGCCATCAGCATTGACATCAGCAATCAGCCCCAGAATTTT
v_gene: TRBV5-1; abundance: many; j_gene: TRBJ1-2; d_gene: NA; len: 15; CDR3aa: CASSSSLRTNYGYTF; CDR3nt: TGCGCCAGCAGCTCCTCCCTTCGTACTAACTATGGCTACACCTTC
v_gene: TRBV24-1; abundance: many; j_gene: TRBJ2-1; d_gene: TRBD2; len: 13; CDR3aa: CATSRELGNEQFF; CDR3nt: TGTGCCACCTCGCGGGAGTTGGGCAATGAGCAGTTCTTC
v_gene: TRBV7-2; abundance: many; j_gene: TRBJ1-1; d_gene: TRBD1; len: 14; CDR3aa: CASSLGRTGAEAFF; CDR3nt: TGTGCCAGCAGCTTAGGTAGGACAGGCGCTGAAGCTTTCTTT
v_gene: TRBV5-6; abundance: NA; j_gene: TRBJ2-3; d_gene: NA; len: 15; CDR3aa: CASSVQAPSTDTQYF; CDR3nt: TGTGCCAGCAGCGTACAGGCTCCTAGCACAGATACGCAGTATTTT
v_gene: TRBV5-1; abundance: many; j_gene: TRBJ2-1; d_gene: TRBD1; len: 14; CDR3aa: CASSGGQGRGEQFF; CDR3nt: TGCGCCAGCAGCGGGGGACAGGGGCGGGGTGAGCAGTTCTTC
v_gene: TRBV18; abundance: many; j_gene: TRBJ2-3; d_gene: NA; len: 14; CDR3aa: CASSPSIGTDTQYF; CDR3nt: TGTGCCAGCTCACCATCGATCGGCACAGATACGCAGTATTTT
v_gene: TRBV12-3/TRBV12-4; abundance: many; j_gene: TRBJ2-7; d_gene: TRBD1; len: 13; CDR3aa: CASRQGLSYEQYF; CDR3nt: TGTGCCAGCAGACAGGGGTTATCCTACGAGCAGTACTTC
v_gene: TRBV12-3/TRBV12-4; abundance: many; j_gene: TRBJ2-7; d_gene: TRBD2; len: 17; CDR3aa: CASSLALRGTSSSEQYF; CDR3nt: TGTGCCAGCAGTTTAGCGCTCAGAGGGACTAGCTCGAGCGAGCAGTACTTC